This T cell receptor beta chain was captured in a study of EBV T-cell therapy then PD-1 blockade in nasopharyngeal carcinoma. This clone was seen a few times. Its antigen is still unknown. Repertoires were generated with immunoSEQ multiplex PCR, while TCRdb's copy carries only in-frame clones and drops some. The sample has about 17,000 clones; around four fifths are singletons. Noted treatment: AdE1-LMPpoly-expanded autologous EBV-specific T-cell therapy followed by anti-PD-1 nivolumab. This CDR3 comprises 15 residues. The ends were cut back, 4 bases at V and 4 bases at J, with 17 bases in the middle. The germline gives CDR1 MGHRA, CDR2 YSYEKL.

The rearrangement links TRBV4-1 to TRBJ2-7; unclear D gene. This clonotype originated in a man between 40 and 49 years old with nasopharyngeal carcinoma. The sequences come from CD8+ T cells from blood, collected at day 0 from a patient whose treatment included autologous EBV-specific T cells and nivolumab. The CDR3 coding sequence is TGCGCCAGCAGCCTAACGGTGCTTGGATCTTACGAGCAGTACTTC. Protein sequence: CASSLTVLGSYEQYF.